This TCR beta chain was recorded in a study of cytomegalovirus exposure and HLA in healthy donors. Broader study findings: As confirmed in vitro, a few CMV-associated chains were specific for CMV antigens. First-cohort TCR clusters tended to co-occur in the 130 or so validation repertoires, a later analysis found. The study designated 160 or so TCR beta chains cytomegalovirus-associated.

Sequenced by immunoSEQ multiplex PCR; TCRdb stores in-frame clones only, minus some. The data hold about 130,000 clones, with 90% to 95% observed a single time. Points on this clone: Its antigen is undetermined.

V was trimmed by 2 bases and J by 6 bases, leaving 10 bases between them. Germline assignment: CDR1 SEHNR and CDR2 FQNEAQ (reference sequence). CDR3 length: 13 residues. The TCR was taken from a woman younger than 30 in good health and CMV-seronegative. The sequenced material came from PBMCs. The V call is TRBV7-9, the J call TRBJ1-2; tentatively, D is TRBD1 (6 bases). In DNA form, the CDR3 reads TGTGCCAGCAGCTTAAAGACAGGAGATGGCTACACCTTC. Translating gives CASSLKTGDGYTF.